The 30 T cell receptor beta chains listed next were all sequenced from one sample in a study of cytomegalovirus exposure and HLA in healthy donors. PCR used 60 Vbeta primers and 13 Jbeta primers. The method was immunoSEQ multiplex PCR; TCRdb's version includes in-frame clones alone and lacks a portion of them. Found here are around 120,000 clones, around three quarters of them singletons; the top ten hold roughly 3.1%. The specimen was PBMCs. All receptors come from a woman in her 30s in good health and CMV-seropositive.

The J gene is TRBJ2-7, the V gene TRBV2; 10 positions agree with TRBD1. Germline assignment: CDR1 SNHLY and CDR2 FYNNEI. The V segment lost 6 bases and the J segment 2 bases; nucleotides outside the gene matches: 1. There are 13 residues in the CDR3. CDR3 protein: CASRDRGAYEQYF. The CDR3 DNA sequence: TGTGCCAGCAGGGACAGGGGGGCCTACGAGCAGTACTTC.

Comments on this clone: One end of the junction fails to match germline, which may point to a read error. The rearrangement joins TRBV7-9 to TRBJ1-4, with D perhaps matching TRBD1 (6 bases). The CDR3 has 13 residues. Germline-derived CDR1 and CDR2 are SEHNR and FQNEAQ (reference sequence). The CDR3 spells CASKVQGNEKPFF. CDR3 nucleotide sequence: TGTGCCTCCAAGGTGCAGGGGAATGAAAAACCGTTTTTT.

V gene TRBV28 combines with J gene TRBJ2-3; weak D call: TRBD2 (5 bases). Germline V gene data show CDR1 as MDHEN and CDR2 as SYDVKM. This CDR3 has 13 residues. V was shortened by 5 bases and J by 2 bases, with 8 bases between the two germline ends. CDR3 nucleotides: TGTGCCAGCAGTCCCGGGGACACAGATACGCAGTATTTT. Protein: CASSPGDTDTQYF.

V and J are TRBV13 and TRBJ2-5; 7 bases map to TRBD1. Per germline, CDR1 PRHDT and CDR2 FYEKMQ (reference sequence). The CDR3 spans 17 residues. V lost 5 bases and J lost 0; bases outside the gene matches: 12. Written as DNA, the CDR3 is TGTGCCAGCAGCCTGGAACAGGGGATGGGGTACCAAGAGACCCAGTACTTC. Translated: CASSLEQGMGYQETQYF.

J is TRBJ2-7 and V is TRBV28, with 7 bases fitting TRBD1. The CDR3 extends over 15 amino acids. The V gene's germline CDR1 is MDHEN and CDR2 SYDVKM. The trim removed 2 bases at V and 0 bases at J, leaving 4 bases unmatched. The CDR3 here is CASSLGGQSSYEQYF. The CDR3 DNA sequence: TGTGCCAGCAGTTTAGGGGGACAGAGCTCCTACGAGCAGTACTTC.

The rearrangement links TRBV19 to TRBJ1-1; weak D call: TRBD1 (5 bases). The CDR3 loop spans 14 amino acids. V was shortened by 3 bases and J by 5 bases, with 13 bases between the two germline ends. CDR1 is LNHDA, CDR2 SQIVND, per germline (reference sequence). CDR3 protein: CASSIWGGKTEAFF. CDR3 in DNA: TGTGCCAGTAGTATTTGGGGGGGGAAGACTGAAGCTTTCTTT.

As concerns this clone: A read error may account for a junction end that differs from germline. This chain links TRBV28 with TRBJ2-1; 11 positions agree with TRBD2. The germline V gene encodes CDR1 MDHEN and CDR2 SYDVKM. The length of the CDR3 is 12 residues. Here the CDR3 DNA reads TGTGCCAGCAGTGCCGGGACTAGCGGTGGCCTCTTC. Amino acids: CASSAGTSGGLF.

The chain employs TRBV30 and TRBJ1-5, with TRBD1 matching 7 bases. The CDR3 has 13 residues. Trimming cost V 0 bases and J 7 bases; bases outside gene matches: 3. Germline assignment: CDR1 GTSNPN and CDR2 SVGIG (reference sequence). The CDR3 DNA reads TGTGCCTGGAGTGTAACAGGGGAACAGCCCCAGCATTTT. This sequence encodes CAWSVTGEQPQHF.

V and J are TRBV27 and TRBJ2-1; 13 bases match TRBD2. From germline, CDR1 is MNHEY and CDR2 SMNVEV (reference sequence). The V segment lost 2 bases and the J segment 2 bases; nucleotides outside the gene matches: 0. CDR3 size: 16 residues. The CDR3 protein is CASSLTSGGAYNEQFF. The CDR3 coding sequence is TGTGCCAGCAGTTTAACTAGCGGGGGGGCCTACAATGAGCAGTTCTTC.

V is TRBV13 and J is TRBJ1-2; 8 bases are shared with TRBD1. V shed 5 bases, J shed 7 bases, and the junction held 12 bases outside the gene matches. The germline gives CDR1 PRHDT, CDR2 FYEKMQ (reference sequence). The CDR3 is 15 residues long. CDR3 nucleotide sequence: TGTGCCAGCAGCCCCCAGGACAGGGAGGTCGCTGGCTACACCTTC. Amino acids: CASSPQDREVAGYTF.

CDR3 protein: CASRGTSGYNEQFF. CDR3 coding DNA: TGTGCCAGCAGGGGGACTAGCGGGTACAATGAGCAGTTCTTC. The chain links TRBV2 to TRBJ2-1; 12 nucleotides line up with TRBD2. Germline CDR1 SNHLY, CDR2 FYNNEI. The ends lost 6 bases at V and 4 bases at J; junction bases unmatched: 1. The CDR3 spans 14 residues.

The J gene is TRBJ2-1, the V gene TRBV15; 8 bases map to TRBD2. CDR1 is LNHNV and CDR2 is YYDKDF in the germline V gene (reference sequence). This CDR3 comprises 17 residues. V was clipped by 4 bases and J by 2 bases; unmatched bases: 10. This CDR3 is CATSNYLFGGAYNEQFF. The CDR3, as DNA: TGTGCCACCAGCAACTATTTATTCGGGGGGGCCTACAATGAGCAGTTCTTC.

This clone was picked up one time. Here the CDR3 DNA reads TGTGCCAGCAGTGCGACAGGGGCCCACACAGATACGCAGTATTTT. Translating it yields CASSATGAHTDTQYF. The chain is built from TRBV6-1 and TRBJ2-3, with 8 bases aligning to TRBD1. V lost 4 bases to trimming and J lost 2 bases; unmatched junction nucleotides: 5. The length of the CDR3 is 15 residues. Germline CDR1 is MNHNS and CDR2 is SASEGT.

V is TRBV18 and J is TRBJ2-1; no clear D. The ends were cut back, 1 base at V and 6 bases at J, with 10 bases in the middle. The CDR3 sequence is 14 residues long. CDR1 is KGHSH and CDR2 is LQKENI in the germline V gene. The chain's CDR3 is CASSPRSALNEQFF. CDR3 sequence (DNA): TGTGCCAGCTCACCACGAAGCGCCCTCAATGAGCAGTTCTTC.

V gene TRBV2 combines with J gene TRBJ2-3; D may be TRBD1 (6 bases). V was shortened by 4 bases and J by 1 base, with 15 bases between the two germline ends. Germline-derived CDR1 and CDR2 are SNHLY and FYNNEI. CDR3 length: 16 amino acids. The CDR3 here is CASSVGGLGGTDTQYF. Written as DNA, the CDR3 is TGTGCCAGCAGTGTTGGGGGCCTTGGGGGCACAGATACGCAGTATTTT.

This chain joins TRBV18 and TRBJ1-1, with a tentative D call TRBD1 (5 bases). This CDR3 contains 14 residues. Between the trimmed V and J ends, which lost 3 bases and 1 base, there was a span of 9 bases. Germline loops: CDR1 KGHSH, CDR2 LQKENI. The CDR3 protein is CASSPGGGNTEAFF. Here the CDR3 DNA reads TGTGCCAGCTCACCGGGCGGGGGGAACACTGAAGCTTTCTTT.

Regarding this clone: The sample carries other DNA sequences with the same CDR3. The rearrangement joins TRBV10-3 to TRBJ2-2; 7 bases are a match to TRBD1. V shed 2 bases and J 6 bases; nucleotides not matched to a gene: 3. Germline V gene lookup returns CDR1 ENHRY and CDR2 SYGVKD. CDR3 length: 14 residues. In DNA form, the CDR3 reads TGTGCCATCAGTGAGCCCAGGGGGTCCGGGGAGCTGTTTTTT. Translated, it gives CAISEPRGSGELFF.

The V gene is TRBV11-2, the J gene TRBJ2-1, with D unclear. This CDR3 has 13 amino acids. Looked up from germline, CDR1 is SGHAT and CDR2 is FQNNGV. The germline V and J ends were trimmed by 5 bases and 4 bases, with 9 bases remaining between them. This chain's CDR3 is CASSPGLYNEQFF. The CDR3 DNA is TGTGCCAGCAGCCCAGGTTTATACAATGAGCAGTTCTTC.

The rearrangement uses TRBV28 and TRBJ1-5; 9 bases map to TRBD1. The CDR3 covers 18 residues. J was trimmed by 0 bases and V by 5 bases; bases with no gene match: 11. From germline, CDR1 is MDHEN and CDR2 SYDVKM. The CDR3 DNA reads TGTGCCAGCAGTCCCCCGGGGACAGGGACATATAGCAATCAGCCCCAGCATTTT. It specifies CASSPPGTGTYSNQPQHF.

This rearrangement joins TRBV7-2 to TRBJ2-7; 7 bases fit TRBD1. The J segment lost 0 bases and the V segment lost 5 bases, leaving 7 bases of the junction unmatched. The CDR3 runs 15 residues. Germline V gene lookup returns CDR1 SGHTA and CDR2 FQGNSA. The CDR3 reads CASSIGTVSSYEQYF. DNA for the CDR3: TGTGCCAGCAGCATCGGGACAGTGAGCTCCTACGAGCAGTACTTC.

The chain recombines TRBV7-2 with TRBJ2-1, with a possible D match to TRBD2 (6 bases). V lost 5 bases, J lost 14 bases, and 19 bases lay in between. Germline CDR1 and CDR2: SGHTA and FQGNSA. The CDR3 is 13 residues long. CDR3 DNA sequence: TGTGCCAGCAGCCTACGACGCTTTAGCGGCGAGTTCTTC. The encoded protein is CASSLRRFSGEFF. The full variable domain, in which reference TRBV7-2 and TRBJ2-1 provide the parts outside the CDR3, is GAGVSQSPSNKVTEKGKDVELRCDPISGHTALYWYRQSLGQGLEFLIYFQGNSAPDKSGLPSDRFSAERTGGSVSTLTIQRTQQEDSAVYLCASSLRRFSGEFFGPGTRLTVL.

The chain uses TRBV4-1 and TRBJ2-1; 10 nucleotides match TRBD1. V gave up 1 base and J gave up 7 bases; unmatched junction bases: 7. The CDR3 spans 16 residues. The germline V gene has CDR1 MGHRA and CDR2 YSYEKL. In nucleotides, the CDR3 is TGCGCCAGCAGCCAAGTTGGGACAGGGGCGAGGAATGAGCAGTTCTTC. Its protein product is CASSQVGTGARNEQFF.

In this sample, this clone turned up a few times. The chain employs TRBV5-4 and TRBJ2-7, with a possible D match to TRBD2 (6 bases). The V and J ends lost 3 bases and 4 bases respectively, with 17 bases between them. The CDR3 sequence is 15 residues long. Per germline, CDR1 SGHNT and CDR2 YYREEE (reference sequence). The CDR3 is CASSSRGAGRYEQYF. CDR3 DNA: TGTGCCAGCAGCTCGCGCGGGGCGGGAAGGTACGAGCAGTACTTC.

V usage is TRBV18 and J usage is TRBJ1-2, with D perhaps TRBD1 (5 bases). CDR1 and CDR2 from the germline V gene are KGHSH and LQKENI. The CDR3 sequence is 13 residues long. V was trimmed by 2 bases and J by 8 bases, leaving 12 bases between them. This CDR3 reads CASSPSTRAGYTF. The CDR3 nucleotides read TGTGCCAGCTCACCATCAACCAGGGCGGGCTACACCTTC.

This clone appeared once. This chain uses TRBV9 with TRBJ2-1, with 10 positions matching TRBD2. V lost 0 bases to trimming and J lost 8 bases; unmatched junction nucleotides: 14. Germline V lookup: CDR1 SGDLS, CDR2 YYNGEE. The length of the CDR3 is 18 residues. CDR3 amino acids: CASSVGLAGALRRDEQFF. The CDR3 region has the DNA TGTGCCAGCAGCGTAGGCCTAGCGGGGGCGCTCCGCCGGGATGAGCAGTTCTTC.

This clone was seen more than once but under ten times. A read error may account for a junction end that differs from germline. CDR3 region: CSSTLGTGTNYGYTF. DNA for the CDR3: TGTTCCAGCACCCTAGGGACAGGGACTAACTATGGCTACACCTTC. This rearrangement joins TRBV7-9 to TRBJ1-2, with 9 bases aligning to TRBD1. Germline V CDR1 and CDR2: SEHNR, FQNEAQ (reference sequence). The CDR3 sequence is 15 residues long.

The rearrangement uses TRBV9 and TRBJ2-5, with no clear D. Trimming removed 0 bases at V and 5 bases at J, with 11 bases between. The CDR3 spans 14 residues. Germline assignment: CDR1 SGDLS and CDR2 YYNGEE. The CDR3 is CASSVEPGAETQYF. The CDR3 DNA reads TGTGCCAGCAGCGTAGAGCCCGGAGCGGAGACCCAGTACTTC. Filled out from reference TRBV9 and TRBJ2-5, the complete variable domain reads DSGVTQTPKHLITATGQRVTLRCSPRSGDLSVYWYQQSLDQGLQFLIQYYNGEERAKGNILERFSAQQFPDLHSELNLSSLELGDSALYFCASSVEPGAETQYFGPGTRLLVL.

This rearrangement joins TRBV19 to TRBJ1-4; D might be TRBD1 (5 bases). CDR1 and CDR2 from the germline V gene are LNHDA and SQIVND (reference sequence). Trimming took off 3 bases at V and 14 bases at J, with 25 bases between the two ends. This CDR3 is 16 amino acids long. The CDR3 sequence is CASSISTPGHRSRLFF. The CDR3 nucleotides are TGTGCCAGTAGTATTAGTACCCCAGGGCACCGGAGCCGGCTGTTTTTT.

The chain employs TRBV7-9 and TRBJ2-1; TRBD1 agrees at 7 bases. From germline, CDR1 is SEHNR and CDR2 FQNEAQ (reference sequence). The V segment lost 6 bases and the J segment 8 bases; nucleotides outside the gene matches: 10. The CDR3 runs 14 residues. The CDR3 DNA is TGTGCCAGCAGAAGAGGGGGCTCTAGGGATGAGCAGTTCTTC. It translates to CASRRGGSRDEQFF.

This CDR3 is CASSSGQATGSSTDTQYF. Written as DNA, the CDR3 is TGCGCCAGCAGCTCAGGACAGGCAACGGGTTCGAGCACAGATACGCAGTATTTT. This chain connects TRBV5-1 to TRBJ2-3, with 7 bases fitting TRBD1. Germline trimming cut 3 bases from V and 0 bases from J; bases unmatched to any gene: 13. CDR3 length: 18 residues. From germline, CDR1 is SGHRS and CDR2 YFSETQ.